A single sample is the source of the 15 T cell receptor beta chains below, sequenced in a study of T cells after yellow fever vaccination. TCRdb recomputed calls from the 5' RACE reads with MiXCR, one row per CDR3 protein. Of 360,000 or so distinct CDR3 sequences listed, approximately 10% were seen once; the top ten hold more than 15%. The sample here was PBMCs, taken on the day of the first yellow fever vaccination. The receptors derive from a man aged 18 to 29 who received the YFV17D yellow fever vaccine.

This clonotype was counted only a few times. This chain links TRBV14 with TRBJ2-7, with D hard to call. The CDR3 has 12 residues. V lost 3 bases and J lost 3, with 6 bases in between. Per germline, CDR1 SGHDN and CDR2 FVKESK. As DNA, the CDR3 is TGTGCCAGCAGCCATGGTTACTACGAGCAGTACTTC. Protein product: CASSHGYYEQYF.

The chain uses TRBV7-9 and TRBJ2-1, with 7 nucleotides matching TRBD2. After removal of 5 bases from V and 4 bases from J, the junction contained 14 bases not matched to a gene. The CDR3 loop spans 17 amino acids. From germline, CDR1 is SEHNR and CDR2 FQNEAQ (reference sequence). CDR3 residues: CASSTQVGGRRYNEQFF. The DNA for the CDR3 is TGTGCCAGCAGCACCCAAGTGGGGGGGAGGCGATACAATGAGCAGTTCTTC.

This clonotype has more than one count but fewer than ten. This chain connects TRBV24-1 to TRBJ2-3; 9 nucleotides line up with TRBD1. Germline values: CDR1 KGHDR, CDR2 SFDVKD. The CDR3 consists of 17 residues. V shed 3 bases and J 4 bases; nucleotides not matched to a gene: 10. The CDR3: CATSDRGQGKHADTQYF. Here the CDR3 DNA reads TGTGCCACCAGTGATCGCGGACAGGGGAAGCATGCAGATACGCAGTATTTT.

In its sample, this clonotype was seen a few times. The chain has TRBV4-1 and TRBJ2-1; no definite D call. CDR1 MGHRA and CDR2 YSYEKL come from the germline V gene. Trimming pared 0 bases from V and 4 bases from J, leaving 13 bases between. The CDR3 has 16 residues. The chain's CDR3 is CASSQEWRIAYNEQFF. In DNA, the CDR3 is TGCGCCAGCAGCCAAGAATGGCGAATAGCTTACAATGAGCAGTTCTTC.

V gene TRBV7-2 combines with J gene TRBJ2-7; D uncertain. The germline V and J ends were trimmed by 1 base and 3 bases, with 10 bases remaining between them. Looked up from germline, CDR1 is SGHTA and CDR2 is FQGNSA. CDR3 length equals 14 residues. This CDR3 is CASSLEARSYEQYV. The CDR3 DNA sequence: TGTGCCAGCAGCTTAGAGGCTCGGAGCTACGAGCAGTACGTC.

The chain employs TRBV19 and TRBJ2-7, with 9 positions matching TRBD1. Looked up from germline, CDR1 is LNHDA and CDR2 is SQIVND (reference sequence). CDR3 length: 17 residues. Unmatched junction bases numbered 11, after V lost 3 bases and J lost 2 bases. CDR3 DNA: TGTGCCAGTAGTATTGAGGTACCGGGACAGGGTGCCTACGAGCAGTACTTC. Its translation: CASSIEVPGQGAYEQYF.

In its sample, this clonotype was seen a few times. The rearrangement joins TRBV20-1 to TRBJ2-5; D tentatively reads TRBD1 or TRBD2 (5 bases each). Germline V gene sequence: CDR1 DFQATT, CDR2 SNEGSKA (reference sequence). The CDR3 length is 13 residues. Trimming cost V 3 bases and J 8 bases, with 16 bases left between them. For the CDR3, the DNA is TGCAGTGCTAGGGTTCCGGGACCCCAAACCCAGTACTTC. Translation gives CSARVPGPQTQYF.

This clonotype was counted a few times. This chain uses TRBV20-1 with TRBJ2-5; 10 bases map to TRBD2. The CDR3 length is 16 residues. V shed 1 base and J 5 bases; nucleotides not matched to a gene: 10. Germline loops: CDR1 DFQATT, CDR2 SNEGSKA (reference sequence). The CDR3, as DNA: TGCAGTGCTAGAGCTCTAGCGGGGGCCTACACCGAGACCCAGTACTTC. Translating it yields CSARALAGAYTETQYF.

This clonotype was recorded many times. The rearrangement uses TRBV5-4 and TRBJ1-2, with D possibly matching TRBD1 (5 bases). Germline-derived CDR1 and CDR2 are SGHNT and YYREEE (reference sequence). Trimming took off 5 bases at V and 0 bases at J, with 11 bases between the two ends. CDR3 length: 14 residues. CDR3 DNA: TGTGCCAGCAGGGGGACCGAGACTAACTATGGCTACACCTTC. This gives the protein CASRGTETNYGYTF. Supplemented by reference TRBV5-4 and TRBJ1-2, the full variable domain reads ETGVTQSPTHLIKTRGQQVTLRCSSQSGHNTVSWYQQALGQGPQFIFQYYREEENGRGNFPPRFSGLQFPNYSSELNVNALELDDSALYLCASRGTETNYGYTFGSGTRLTVV.

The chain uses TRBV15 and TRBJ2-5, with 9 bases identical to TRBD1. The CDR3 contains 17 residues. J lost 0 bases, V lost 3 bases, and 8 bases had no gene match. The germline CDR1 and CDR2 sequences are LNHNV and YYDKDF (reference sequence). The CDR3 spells CATSSPGTGKNQETQYF. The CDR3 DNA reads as TGTGCCACCAGCAGCCCGGGGACAGGGAAAAACCAAGAGACCCAGTACTTC.

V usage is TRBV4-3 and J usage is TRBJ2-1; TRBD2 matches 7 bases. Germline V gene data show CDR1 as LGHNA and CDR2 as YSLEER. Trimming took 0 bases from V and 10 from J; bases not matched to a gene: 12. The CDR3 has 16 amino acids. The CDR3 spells CASSQDLRAGRGEQFF. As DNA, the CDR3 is TGCGCCAGCAGCCAAGATCTTCGGGCAGGGCGGGGGGAGCAGTTCTTC.

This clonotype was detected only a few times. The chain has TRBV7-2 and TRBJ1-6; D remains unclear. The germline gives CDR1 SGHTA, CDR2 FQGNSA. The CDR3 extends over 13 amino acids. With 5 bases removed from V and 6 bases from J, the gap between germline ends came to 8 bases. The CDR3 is CASSPTFNSPLHF. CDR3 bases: TGTGCCAGCAGCCCGACCTTTAATTCACCCCTCCACTTT. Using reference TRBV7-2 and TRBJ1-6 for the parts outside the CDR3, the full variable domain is GAGVSQSPSNKVTEKGKDVELRCDPISGHTALYWYRQSLGQGLEFLIYFQGNSAPDKSGLPSDRFSAERTGGSVSTLTIQRTQQEDSAVYLCASSPTFNSPLHFGNGTRLTVT.

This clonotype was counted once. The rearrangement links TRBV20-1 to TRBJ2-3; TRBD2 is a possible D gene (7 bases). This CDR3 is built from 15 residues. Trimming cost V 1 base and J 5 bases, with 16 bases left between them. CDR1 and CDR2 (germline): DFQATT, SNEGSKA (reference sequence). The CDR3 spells CSARVGGAGGDTQYF. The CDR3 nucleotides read TGCAGTGCTAGAGTTGGGGGGGCCGGTGGAGATACGCAGTATTTT.

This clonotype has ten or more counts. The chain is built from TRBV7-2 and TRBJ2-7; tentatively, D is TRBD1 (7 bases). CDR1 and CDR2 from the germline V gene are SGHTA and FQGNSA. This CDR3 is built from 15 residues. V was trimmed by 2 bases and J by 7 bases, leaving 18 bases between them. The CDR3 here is CASSLYLEGAGEQYF. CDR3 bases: TGTGCCAGCAGCTTATATTTGGAGGGGGCAGGGGAGCAGTACTTC. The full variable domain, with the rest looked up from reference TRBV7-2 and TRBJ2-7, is GAGVSQSPSNKVTEKGKDVELRCDPISGHTALYWYRQSLGQGLEFLIYFQGNSAPDKSGLPSDRFSAERTGGSVSTLTIQRTQQEDSAVYLCASSLYLEGAGEQYFGPGTRLTVT.

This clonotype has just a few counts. CDR3: CASSYSTITWGNQPQHF. The CDR3 DNA reads as TGTGCCAGCAGTTACTCGACCATAACCTGGGGTAATCAGCCCCAGCATTTT. This chain connects TRBV6-5 to TRBJ1-5, with D hard to call. This CDR3 spans 17 amino acids. V gave up 0 bases and J gave up 4 bases, with 16 bases separating them. Germline CDR1 reads MNHEY; CDR2 reads SVGAGI.